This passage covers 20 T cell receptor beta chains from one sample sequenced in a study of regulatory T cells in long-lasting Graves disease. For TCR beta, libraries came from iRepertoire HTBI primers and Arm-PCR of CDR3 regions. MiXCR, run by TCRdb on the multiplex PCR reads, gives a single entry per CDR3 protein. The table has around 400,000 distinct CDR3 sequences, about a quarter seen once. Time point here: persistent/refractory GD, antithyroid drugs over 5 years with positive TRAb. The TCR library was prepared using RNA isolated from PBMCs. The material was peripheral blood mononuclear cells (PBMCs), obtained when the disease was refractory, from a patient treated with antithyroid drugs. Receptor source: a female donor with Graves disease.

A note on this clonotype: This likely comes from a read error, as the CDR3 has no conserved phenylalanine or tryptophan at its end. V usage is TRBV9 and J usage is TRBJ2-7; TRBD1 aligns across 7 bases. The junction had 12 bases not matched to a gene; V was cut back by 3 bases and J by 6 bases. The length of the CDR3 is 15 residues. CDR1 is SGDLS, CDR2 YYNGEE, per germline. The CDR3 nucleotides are TGTGCCAGCAGCGCACGGGACAGTCGACTGGGCGAGCAGTACTCC. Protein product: CASSARDSRLGEQYS.

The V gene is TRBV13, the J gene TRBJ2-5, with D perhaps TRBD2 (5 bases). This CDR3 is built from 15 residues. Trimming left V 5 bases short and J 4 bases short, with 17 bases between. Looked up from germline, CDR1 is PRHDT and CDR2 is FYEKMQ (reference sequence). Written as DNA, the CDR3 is TGTGCCAGCAGCCCTGGAGGACGGAGCCGAGAGACCCAGTACTTC. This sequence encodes CASSPGGRSRETQYF.

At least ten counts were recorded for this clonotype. The CDR3 spells CASSGDSGREKLFF. The CDR3 DNA sequence: TGTGCCAGCAGCGGGGACTCCGGACGGGAAAAACTGTTTTTT. The chain combines TRBV3-1 with TRBJ1-4; tentatively, D is TRBD1 (5 bases). This CDR3 has 14 amino acids. Germline V CDR1 and CDR2: LGHDT, YNNKEL (reference sequence). Trimming cost V 5 bases and J 8 bases, with 15 bases left between them. The full variable domain, in which reference TRBV3-1 and TRBJ1-4 provide the parts outside the CDR3, is DTAVSQTPKYLVTQMGNDKSIKCEQNLGHDTMYWYKQDSKKFLKIMFSYNNKELIINETVPNRFSPKSPDKAHLNLHINSLELGDSAVYFCASSGDSGREKLFFGSGTQLSVL.

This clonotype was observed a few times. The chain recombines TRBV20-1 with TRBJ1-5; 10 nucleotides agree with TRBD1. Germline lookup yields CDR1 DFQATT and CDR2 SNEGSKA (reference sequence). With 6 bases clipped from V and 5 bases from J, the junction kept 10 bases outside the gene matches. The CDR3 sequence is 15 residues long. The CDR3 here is CSAIDRGPFYQPQHF. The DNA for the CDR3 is TGCAGTGCCATCGACAGGGGGCCATTCTATCAGCCCCAGCATTTT.

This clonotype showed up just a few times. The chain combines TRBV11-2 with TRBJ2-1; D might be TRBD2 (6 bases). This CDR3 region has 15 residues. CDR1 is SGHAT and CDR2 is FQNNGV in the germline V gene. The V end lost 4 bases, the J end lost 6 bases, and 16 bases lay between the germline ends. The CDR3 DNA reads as TGTGCCAGCAGCTCCATGACTAGTCAGCTCAATGAGCAGTTCTTC. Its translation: CASSSMTSQLNEQFF.

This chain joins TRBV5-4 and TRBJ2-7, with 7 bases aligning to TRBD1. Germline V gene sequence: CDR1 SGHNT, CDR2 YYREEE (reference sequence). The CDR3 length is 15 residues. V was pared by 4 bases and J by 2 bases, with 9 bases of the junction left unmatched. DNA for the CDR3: TGTGCCAGCAGCCCAGAGGGACAGACTCCCTACGAGCAGTACTTC. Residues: CASSPEGQTPYEQYF.

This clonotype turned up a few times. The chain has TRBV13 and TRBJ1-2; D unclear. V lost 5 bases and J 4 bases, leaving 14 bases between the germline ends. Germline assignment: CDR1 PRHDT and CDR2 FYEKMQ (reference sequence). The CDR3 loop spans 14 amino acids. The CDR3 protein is CASSRGNIIYGYTF. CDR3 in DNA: TGTGCCAGCAGCCGAGGAAATATTATCTATGGCTACACCTTC.

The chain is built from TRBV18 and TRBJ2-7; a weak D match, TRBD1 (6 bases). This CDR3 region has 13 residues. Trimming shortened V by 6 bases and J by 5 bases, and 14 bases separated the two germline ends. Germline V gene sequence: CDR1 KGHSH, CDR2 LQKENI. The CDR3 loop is CASSTGTGNEQYF. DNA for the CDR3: TGTGCCAGCTCTACGGGAACAGGGAACGAGCAGTACTTC.

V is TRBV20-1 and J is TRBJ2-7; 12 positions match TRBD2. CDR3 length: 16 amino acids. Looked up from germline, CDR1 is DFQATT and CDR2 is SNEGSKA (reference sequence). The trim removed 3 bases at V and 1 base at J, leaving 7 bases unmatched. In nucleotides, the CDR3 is TGCAGTGCTAGCTCCCCCGGGACTAGCGGGTCCTACGAGCAGTACTTC. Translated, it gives CSASSPGTSGSYEQYF.

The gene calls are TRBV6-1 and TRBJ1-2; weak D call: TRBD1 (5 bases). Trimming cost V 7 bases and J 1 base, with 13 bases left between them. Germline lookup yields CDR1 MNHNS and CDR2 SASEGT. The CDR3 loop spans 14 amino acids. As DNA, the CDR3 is TGTGCCAGCACGGCAGGGACGGTTAACTATGGCTACACCTTC. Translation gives CASTAGTVNYGYTF.

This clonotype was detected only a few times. CDR3 in amino acids: CASSTASGSGQETQYF. Here the CDR3 DNA reads TGCGCCAGCAGCACAGCTAGCGGGAGTGGTCAAGAGACCCAGTACTTC. The chain has TRBV5-1 and TRBJ2-5; 10 positions match TRBD2. The trim removed 4 bases at V and 2 bases at J, leaving 8 bases unmatched. Germline loops: CDR1 SGHRS, CDR2 YFSETQ. The CDR3 totals 16 residues.

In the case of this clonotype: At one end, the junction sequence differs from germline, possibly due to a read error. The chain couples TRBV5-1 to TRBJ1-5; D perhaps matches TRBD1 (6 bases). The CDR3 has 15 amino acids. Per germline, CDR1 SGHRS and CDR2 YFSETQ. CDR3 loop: CAGSLGQGPPEPQHF. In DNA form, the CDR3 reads TGCGCCGGCAGCTTGGGTCAGGGGCCCCCCGAGCCCCAGCATTTT.

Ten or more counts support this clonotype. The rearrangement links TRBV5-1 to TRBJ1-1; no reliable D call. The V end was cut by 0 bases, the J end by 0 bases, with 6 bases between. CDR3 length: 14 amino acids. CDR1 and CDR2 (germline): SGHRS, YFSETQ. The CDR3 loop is CASSLEAMNTEAFF. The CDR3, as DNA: TGCGCCAGCAGCTTGGAGGCAATGAACACTGAAGCTTTCTTT.

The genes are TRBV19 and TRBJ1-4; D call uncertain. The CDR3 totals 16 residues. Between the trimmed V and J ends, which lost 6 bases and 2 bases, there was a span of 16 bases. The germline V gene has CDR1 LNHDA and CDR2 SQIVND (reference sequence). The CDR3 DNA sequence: TGTGCCAGTAGCCCCAAATCCGAGGCTACTAATGAAAAACTGTTTTTT. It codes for CASSPKSEATNEKLFF.

This chain's CDR3 is CASSQVPTPSSNYGYTF. CDR3 DNA: TGTGCCAGCAGCCAAGTCCCGACACCGAGCTCCAACTATGGCTACACCTTC. The chain recombines TRBV3-1 with TRBJ1-2, with D hard to call. This CDR3 has 17 amino acids. The V end lost 1 base, the J end lost 2 bases, and 17 bases lay between the germline ends. Germline V gives CDR1 LGHDT, CDR2 YNNKEL (reference sequence).

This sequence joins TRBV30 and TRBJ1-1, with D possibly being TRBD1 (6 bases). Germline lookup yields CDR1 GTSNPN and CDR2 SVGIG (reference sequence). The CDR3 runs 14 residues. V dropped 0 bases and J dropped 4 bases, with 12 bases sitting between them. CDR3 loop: CAWSVVQGTTEAFF. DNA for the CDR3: TGTGCCTGGAGTGTCGTCCAGGGGACCACTGAAGCTTTCTTT.

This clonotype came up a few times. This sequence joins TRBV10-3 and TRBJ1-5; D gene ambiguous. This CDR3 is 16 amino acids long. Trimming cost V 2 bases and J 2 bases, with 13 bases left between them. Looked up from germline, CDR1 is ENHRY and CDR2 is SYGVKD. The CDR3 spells CAISEGLFGGNQPQHF. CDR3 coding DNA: TGTGCCATCAGTGAGGGACTCTTCGGGGGCAATCAGCCCCAGCATTTT.

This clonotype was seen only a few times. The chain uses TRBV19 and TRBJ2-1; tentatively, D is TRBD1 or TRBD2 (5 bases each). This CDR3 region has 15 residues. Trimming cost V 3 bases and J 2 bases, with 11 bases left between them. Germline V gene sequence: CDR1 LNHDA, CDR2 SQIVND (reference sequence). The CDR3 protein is CASSIGTTPYNEQFF. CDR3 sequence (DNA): TGTGCCAGTAGTATCGGGACCACTCCCTACAATGAGCAGTTCTTC. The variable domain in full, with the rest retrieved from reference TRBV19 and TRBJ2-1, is DGGITQSPKYLFRKEGQNVTLSCEQNLNHDAMYWYRQDPGQGLRLIYYSQIVNDFQKGDIAEGYSVSREKKESFPLTVTSAQKNPTAFYLCASSIGTTPYNEQFFGPGTRLTVL.

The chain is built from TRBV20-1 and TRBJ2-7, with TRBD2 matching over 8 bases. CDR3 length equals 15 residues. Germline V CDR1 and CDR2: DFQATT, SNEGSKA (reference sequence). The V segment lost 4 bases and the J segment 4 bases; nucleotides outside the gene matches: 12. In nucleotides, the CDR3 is TGCAGTGCTAACCCCGGCGGGAGGCGAGGTTACGAGCAGTACTTC. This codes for CSANPGGRRGYEQYF.

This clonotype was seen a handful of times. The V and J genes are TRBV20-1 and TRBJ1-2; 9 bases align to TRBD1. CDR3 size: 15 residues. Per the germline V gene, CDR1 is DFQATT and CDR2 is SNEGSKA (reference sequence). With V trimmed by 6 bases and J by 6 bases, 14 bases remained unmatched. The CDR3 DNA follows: TGCAGTGCCAGATTAGGGACAGGGACGAGGGATGGCTACACCTTC. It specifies CSARLGTGTRDGYTF.